One sample yielded the 16 T cell receptor beta chains listed below, sequenced in a study of cytomegalovirus exposure and HLA in healthy donors. This PCR relied on a set of 60 Vbeta primers and 13 Jbeta primers. Generated by immunoSEQ multiplex PCR, the TCRdb table keeps only in-frame clones and is missing some. The sample lists 150,000 to 200,000 clones, about 80% seen once, with under 0.9% in the top ten. Sequencing used PBMCs. Receptors originate from a woman in her forties in good health and CMV-seronegative.

The count of this clone is one. The chain links TRBV14 to TRBJ2-7, with TRBD1 matching over 9 bases. Germline V gene lookup returns CDR1 SGHDN and CDR2 FVKESK. With V trimmed by 2 bases and J by 2 bases, 10 bases remained unmatched. The CDR3 covers 17 residues. The CDR3 loop reads CASSQLKGQGPPYEQYF. DNA of the CDR3: TGTGCCAGCAGCCAACTCAAGGGACAGGGTCCCCCCTACGAGCAGTACTTC.

This chain uses TRBV5-8 with TRBJ1-2; possible D gene TRBD1, 6 bases. V lost 2 bases, J lost 8 bases, and 19 bases lay in between. This CDR3 has 15 residues. Germline V lookup: CDR1 SGHTS, CDR2 YDEGEE. CDR3 nucleotide sequence: TGTGCCAGCAGCTTCCCAGGGGCACGGATCGAAGGCTACACCTTC. This sequence encodes CASSFPGARIEGYTF.

This chain joins TRBV11-2 and TRBJ2-5, with D tentatively TRBD1 (5 bases). Germline V gives CDR1 SGHAT, CDR2 FQNNGV. The CDR3 contains 15 residues. V was cut by 1 base and J by 2 bases, with 11 bases left in between. The CDR3 loop is CASSLGIGQQETQYF. The CDR3 nucleotides read TGTGCCAGCAGCTTAGGTATCGGACAACAAGAGACCCAGTACTTC. The whole variable domain, remainder taken from reference TRBV11-2 and TRBJ2-5, is EAGVAQSPRYKIIEKRQSVAFWCNPISGHATLYWYQQILGQGPKLLIQFQNNGVVDDSQLPKDRFSAERLKGVDSTLKIQPAKLEDSAVYLCASSLGIGQQETQYFGPGTRLLVL.

The rearrangement uses TRBV4-3 and TRBJ2-7, with D possibly TRBD1 on 5 matching bases. This CDR3 comprises 14 residues. With 4 bases removed from V and 2 bases from J, the gap between germline ends came to 12 bases. The germline V gene encodes CDR1 LGHNA and CDR2 YSLEER. The CDR3 sequence: CASSPRQGTYEQYF. The CDR3 DNA sequence: TGCGCCAGCAGCCCGCGGCAGGGTACCTACGAGCAGTACTTC.

This chain connects TRBV5-1 to TRBJ2-4; D might be TRBD2 (6 bases). CDR3 length: 21 amino acids. Between the trimmed V and J ends, which lost 5 bases and 5 bases, there was a span of 35 bases. Germline loops: CDR1 SGHRS, CDR2 YFSETQ. CDR3 bases: TGCGCCAGCAGTCATTTACCAGCCGGGACTCTCCCATTAGGGGTCCAAAACATTCAGTACTTC. This encodes CASSHLPAGTLPLGVQNIQYF.

The V call is TRBV29-1, the J call TRBJ2-2, with 12 bases fitting TRBD2. The CDR3 has 16 amino acids. Germline CDR1 and CDR2: SQVTM and ANQGSEA. The trim removed 7 bases at V and 1 base at J, leaving 7 bases unmatched. The CDR3 region is CSAASGRAQNTGELFF. CDR3 coding DNA: TGCAGCGCTGCTAGCGGGAGGGCCCAGAACACCGGGGAGCTGTTTTTT.

CDR3 residues: CASSTGLAGVYEQYF. Written as DNA, the CDR3 is TGCGCCAGCAGCACCGGACTAGCGGGAGTTTACGAGCAGTACTTC. V usage is TRBV5-1 and J usage is TRBJ2-5; 13 bases are a match to TRBD2. The end of the DNA fits TRBJ2-7 better, so the J call may be wrong. The CDR3 totals 15 residues. The germline V gene has CDR1 SGHRS and CDR2 YFSETQ.

The J gene is TRBJ1-1, the V gene TRBV5-1; weak D call: TRBD1 (5 bases). Trimming removed 2 bases from V and 3 bases from J, with 14 bases in between. Germline values: CDR1 SGHRS, CDR2 YFSETQ. The CDR3 consists of 15 residues. CDR3 sequence (DNA): TGCGCCAGCAGCTTATATGGGGTAGGGGACACTGAAGCTTTCTTT. It encodes CASSLYGVGDTEAFF.

This rearrangement joins TRBV28 to TRBJ1-2, with 7 positions matching TRBD1. V gave up 3 bases and J gave up 4 bases; unmatched junction bases: 5. This CDR3 comprises 14 residues. Germline CDR1 and CDR2: MDHEN and SYDVKM. The CDR3 region has the DNA TGTGCCAGCAGTTTTTTGGACAGGTCCTATGGCTACACCTTC. This translates into CASSFLDRSYGYTF.

The chain uses TRBV11-3 and TRBJ2-7; D possibly corresponds to TRBD2 (5 bases). There are 16 residues in the CDR3. Germline V gene lookup returns CDR1 SGHNT and CDR2 YENEEA. The ends were cut back, 0 bases at V and 2 bases at J, with 14 bases in the middle. CDR3: CASSLDSGKFPYEQYF. Written as DNA, the CDR3 is TGTGCCAGCAGCTTAGATTCCGGGAAATTTCCCTACGAGCAGTACTTC. The full variable domain, rest sourced from reference TRBV11-3 and TRBJ2-7, is EAGVVQSPRYKIIEKKQPVAFWCNPISGHNTLYWYLQNLGQGPELLIRYENEEAVDDSQLPKDRFSAERLKGVDSTLKIQPAELGDSAVYLCASSLDSGKFPYEQYFGPGTRLTVT.

This clone has a handful of counts. The V gene is TRBV27, the J gene TRBJ1-1, with D unresolved. Germline V gene sequence: CDR1 MNHEY, CDR2 SMNVEV (reference sequence). V lost 7 bases and J 1 base, leaving 13 bases between the germline ends. The CDR3 consists of 14 residues. The DNA of the CDR3 is TGTGCCAGCATCTCCCTCTACAGGAACACTGAAGCTTTCTTT. It is translated as CASISLYRNTEAFF.

V usage is TRBV14 and J usage is TRBJ2-7; 8 bases fit TRBD2. The CDR3 is made up of 14 amino acids. Germline values: CDR1 SGHDN, CDR2 FVKESK. V lost 2 bases to trimming and J lost 4 bases; unmatched junction nucleotides: 4. DNA of the CDR3: TGTGCCAGCAGCCAATCCGGGGGGGCGTACGAGCAGTACTTC. Its translation is CASSQSGGAYEQYF.

V usage is TRBV11-1 and J usage is TRBJ2-7, with D possibly being TRBD1 (6 bases). Trimming left V 1 base short and J 3 bases short, with 16 bases between. Germline V gene data show CDR1 as SGHAT and CDR2 as FQDESV (reference sequence). There are 16 residues in the CDR3. The CDR3 loop reads CASSLDPPGANYEQYF. In DNA, the CDR3 is TGTGCCAGCAGCTTAGACCCCCCAGGGGCGAACTACGAGCAGTACTTC.

This clone has only one observation. The gene calls are TRBV4-3 and TRBJ1-3; D unresolved. V dropped 0 bases and J dropped 0 bases, with 6 bases sitting between them. This CDR3 is 15 amino acids long. Per germline, CDR1 LGHNA and CDR2 YSLEER. The CDR3, as DNA: TGCGCCAGCAGCCAAGACGGGTTCTCTGGAAACACCATATATTTT. It codes for CASSQDGFSGNTIYF.

The J gene is TRBJ2-3, the V gene TRBV29-1; 10 nucleotides match TRBD1. Germline-derived CDR1 and CDR2 are SQVTM and ANQGSEA. The CDR3 consists of 14 residues. J gave up 4 bases and V 7 bases, and 8 bases lay outside the gene matches. Here the CDR3 DNA reads TGCAGCGCCCCGGACAGGGGGAATGCAGATACGCAGTATTTT. Translating gives CSAPDRGNADTQYF.

The chain links TRBV2 to TRBJ1-2; weak D call: TRBD1 (5 bases). Trimming took off 8 bases at V and 5 bases at J, with 12 bases between the two ends. CDR1 is SNHLY and CDR2 is FYNNEI in the germline V gene. The CDR3 consists of 12 residues. The chain's CDR3 is CASGTGVYGYTF. The DNA for the CDR3 is TGTGCCAGCGGGACGGGGGTTTATGGCTACACCTTC.